Included here is one TCR beta chain sequence, with context. Antigen unknown. This sample is drawn from a study of cytomegalovirus exposure and HLA in healthy donors. General study points: It was reported that TCR beta sequences correctly inferred the HLA-A and HLA-B alleles for most subjects.

V gave up 2 bases and J gave up 0 bases; unmatched junction bases: 5. The CDR3 is 18 residues long. The germline V gene encodes CDR1 SGDLS and CDR2 YYNGEE. Primers: 60 Vbeta forward and 13 Jbeta reverse. Sequencing used immunoSEQ multiplex PCR; TCRdb keeps in-frame clones, though not all of them. The top ten hold around 1.8% of the sample, which has under 200,000 clones, around 88% seen once. The clonotype comes from a woman under 30 in good health and CMV-seronegative. The material sequenced was PBMCs. The chain links TRBV9 to TRBJ2-3, with TRBD2 matching over 14 bases. DNA of the CDR3: TGTGCCAGCAGCGTCCCGGGACTAGCGGGGGCTAGCACAGATACGCAGTATTTT. Translation: CASSVPGLAGASTDTQYF.